Detailed here is one T cell receptor beta chain. The antigen is undetermined. Libraries were prepared by immunoSEQ multiplex PCR; TCRdb keeps only in-frame clonotypes and omits some of them. This sample has 2 million or so clones, with roughly 94% found just once. The sample originates from a study of shared clonotypes between healthy human individuals. In the study overall: Each donor's CD8 memory used one plate, CD8 naive two, each CD4 subset three. Study conclusions and caveats: Limited genetic and exposure-history diversity came from having few donors.

Naive CD8 cells comprised CD45RO-negative, CCR7-positively selected cells, excluding terminally differentiated effector memory CD45RA+ cells. CDR1 is LNHNV and CDR2 is YYDKDF in the germline V gene (reference sequence). This CDR3 comprises 13 residues. V was clipped by 5 bases and J by 3 bases, with 10 bases between them. Sequenced material: naive CD8+ T cells sorted from blood. The sequence was obtained from a man between 18 and 35 years old in good health. The chain carries TRBV15 and TRBJ1-1, with D unresolved. The CDR3 loop reads CATSLTSYTEAFF. The CDR3 DNA reads TGTGCCACCAGCCTTACAAGTTACACTGAAGCTTTCTTT.